This T cell receptor beta chain was captured in a study of regulatory T cells in long-lasting Graves disease. Points on this clonotype: Its target is unknown.

As for time point: persistent/refractory GD, antithyroid drugs over 5 years with positive TRAb. TCR sequences were obtained from RNA taken from PBMCs. This CDR3 has 13 residues. Trimming left V 7 bases short and J 7 bases short, with 13 bases between. Germline CDR1 is MNHNS and CDR2 is SASEGT. Study-level results: Persistent disease preferred TRBV28, TRBJ1-2 and TRBJ2-5.

HTBI primers from iRepertoire and Arm-PCR of CDR3 regions yielded the TCR beta libraries. MiXCR, applied by TCRdb to the multiplex PCR reads, yields one record per CDR3 protein. The sample gives a few hundred thousand distinct CDR3 sequences, around 22% of which show up once; about 26% is in the top ten. The V call is TRBV6-1, the J call TRBJ1-4; D is ambiguous. Material: peripheral blood mononuclear cells (PBMCs), obtained when the disease was refractory, from a patient treated with antithyroid drugs. The TCR was taken from a female donor with Graves disease. The CDR3 nucleotides are TGTGCCAGCATGCGGTTCTCGTCTGAAAAACTGTTTTTT. It is translated as CASMRFSSEKLFF.